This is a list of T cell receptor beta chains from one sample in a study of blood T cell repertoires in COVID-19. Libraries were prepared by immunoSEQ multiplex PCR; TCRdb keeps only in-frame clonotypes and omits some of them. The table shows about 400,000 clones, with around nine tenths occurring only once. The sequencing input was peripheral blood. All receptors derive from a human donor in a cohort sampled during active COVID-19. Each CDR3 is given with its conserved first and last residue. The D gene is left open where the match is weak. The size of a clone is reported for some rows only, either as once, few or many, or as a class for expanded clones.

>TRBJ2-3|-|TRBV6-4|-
TGTGCCAGCAGTGACGGGACTCAGACAGATACGCAGTATTTT
CASSDGTQTDTQYF
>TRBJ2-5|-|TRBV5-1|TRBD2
TGCGCCAGCAGCTTGGGGACTAGCGGGACAGAGACCCAGTACTTC
CASSLGTSGTETQYF
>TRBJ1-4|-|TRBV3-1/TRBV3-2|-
TGTGCCAGCAGCCAAGCCCCCGGGAGTAATGAAAAACTGTTTTTT
CASSQAPGSNEKLFF
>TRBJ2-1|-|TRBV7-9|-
TGTGCCAGCAGCTTAAGCGAGGTGGTGGGTGAGCAGTTCTTC
CASSLSEVVGEQFF
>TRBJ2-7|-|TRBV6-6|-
TGTGCCACCCGTCCAAGTCCCCTTAGCTTGTCCGAGCAGTACTTC
CATRPSPLSLSEQYF
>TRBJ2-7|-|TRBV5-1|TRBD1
TGCGCCAGCAGCCGGACAGGGGAGGCCTACGAGCAGTACTTC
CASSRTGEAYEQYF
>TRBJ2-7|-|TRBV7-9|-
TGTGCCAGCAGCTTAGAAACGGGAGTAGGGGAGCAGTACTTC
CASSLETGVGEQYF
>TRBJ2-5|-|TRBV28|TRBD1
TGTGCCAGCAGTCCACAGGGGAGCACAGAGACCCAGTACTTC
CASSPQGSTETQYF
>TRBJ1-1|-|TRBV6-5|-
TGTGCCAGCAGCGATAGAGCAGGGGCCACTGAAGCTTTCTTT
CASSDRAGATEAFF
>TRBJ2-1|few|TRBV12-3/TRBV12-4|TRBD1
TGTGCCAGCAGTCGACAGGGGATGGGGCAGTTCTTC
CASSRQGMGQFF
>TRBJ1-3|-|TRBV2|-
TGTGCCAGCAGTGAATTGGGAGGGACTGGAAACACCATATATTTT
CASSELGGTGNTIYF
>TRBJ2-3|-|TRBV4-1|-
TGCGCCAGCAGCCTCGGGGGAAGCTCTAGCACAGATACGCAGTATTTT
CASSLGGSSSTDTQYF
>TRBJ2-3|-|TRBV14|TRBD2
TGTGCCAGCAGCCTAACCGGGACTAGGGCAGATACGCAGTATTTT
CASSLTGTRADTQYF
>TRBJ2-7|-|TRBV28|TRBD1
TGTGCCAGCAGTTTACTGGGGACAGGGGACTACGAGCAGTACTTC
CASSLLGTGDYEQYF
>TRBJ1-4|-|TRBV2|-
TGTGCCAGCGGCCCATCGAGGGTAAAACTGTTTTTT
CASGPSRVKLFF
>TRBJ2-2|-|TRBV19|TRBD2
TGTGCCAGTAGTACCTCGAGACTAGCGGGAAGGTTCGGGGAGCTGTTTTTT
CASSTSRLAGRFGELFF
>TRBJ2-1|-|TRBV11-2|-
TGTGCCAGCAGCTTAGTTGGTGTCCTGAGCTCCTACAATGAGCAGTTCTTC
CASSLVGVLSSYNEQFF
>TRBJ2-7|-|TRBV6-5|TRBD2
TGTGCCAGCAGTAGGGTGACTAGCGGCTACGAGCAGTACTTC
CASSRVTSGYEQYF
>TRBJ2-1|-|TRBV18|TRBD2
TGTGCCAGCTCACCATACTTCGGACAGGGACTAGCGGGAGGGACAAATAACAATGAGCAGTTCTTC
CASSPYFGQGLAGGTNNNEQFF
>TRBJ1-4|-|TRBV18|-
TGTGCCAGCTCACTTACAGGGCGCACTAATGAAAAACTGTTTTTT
CASSLTGRTNEKLFF
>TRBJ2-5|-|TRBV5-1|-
TGCGCCAGCAGCTTGGCTCTTCAAGAGACCCAGTACTTC
CASSLALQETQYF
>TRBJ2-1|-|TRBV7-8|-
TGTGCCAGCAGCCTCCCCGGGACTGGAAGATACAATGAGCAGTTCTTC
CASSLPGTGRYNEQFF
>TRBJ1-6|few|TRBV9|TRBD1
TGTGCCAGCAGCGTCACAGGGGATAATTCACCCCTCCACTTT
CASSVTGDNSPLHF
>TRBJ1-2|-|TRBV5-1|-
TGCGCCAGCAGCCCGAGCGTGACCTATGGCTACACCTTC
CASSPSVTYGYTF